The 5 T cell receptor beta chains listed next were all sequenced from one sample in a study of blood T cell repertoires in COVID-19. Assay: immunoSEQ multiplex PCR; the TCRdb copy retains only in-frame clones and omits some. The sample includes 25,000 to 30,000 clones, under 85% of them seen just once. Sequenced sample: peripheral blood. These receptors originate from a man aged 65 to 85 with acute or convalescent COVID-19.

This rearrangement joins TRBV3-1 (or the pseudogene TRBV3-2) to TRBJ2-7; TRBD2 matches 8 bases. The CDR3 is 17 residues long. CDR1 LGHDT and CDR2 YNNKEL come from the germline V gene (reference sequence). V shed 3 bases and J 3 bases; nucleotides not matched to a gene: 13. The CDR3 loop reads CASSQAAGGSIIYEQYF. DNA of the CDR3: TGTGCCAGCAGCCAGGCGGCGGGGGGCTCGATAATCTACGAGCAGTACTTC.

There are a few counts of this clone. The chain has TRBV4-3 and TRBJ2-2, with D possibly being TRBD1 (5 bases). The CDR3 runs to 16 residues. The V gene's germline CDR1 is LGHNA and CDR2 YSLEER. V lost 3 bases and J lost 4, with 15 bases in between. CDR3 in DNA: TGCGCCAGCAGCCAGGAAGGGATCAGGGCCACCGGGGAGCTGTTTTTT. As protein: CASSQEGIRATGELFF.

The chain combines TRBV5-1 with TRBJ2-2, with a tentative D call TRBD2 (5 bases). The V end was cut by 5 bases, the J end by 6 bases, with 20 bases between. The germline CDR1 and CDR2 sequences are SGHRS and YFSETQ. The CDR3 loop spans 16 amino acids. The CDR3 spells CASSSPTSPGAGELFF. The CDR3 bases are TGCGCCAGCAGTTCACCTACATCTCCCGGGGCCGGGGAGCTGTTTTTT.

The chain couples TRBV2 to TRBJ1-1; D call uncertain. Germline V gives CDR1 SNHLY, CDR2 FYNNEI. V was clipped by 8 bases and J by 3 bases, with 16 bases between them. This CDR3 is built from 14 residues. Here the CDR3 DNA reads TGTGCCAGCCCGCCCGCGGGAATAGACACTGAAGCTTTCTTT. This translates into CASPPAGIDTEAFF.

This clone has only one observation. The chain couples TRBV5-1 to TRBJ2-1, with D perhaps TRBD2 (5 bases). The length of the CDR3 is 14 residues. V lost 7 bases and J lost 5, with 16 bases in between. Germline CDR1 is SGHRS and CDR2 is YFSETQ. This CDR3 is CASRMRAGNNEQFF. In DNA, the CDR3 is TGCGCCAGCCGTATGAGGGCTGGGAACAATGAGCAGTTCTTC.